A single sample gave rise to the 2 T cell receptor beta chains below, sequenced in a study of shared clonotypes between healthy human individuals. Generated by immunoSEQ multiplex PCR, the TCRdb table keeps only in-frame clones and is missing some. Seen here are 70,000 to 95,000 clones, about 64% observed once, and the top ten hold around 50%. Sequencing was done on a sample of memory CD8+ T cells sorted from blood. Indicated subset: CD45RO+ cells pooled with CCR7-negative TemRA cells. Receptors originate from a man aged 30-40 years in good health.

The V gene is TRBV19, the J gene TRBJ1-5; D is uncertain. V lost 7 bases and J lost 1, with 14 bases in between. The CDR3 has 15 amino acids. CDR1 LNHDA and CDR2 SQIVND come from the germline V gene (reference sequence). Here the CDR3 reads CASKWGALSNQPQHF. As DNA, the CDR3 is TGTGCCAGTAAATGGGGTGCCTTGAGCAATCAGCCCCAGCATTTT.

Only a few counts were recorded for this clone. CDR3 sequence reads: CASSFGLTYYEQYF. For the CDR3, the DNA is TGTGCCAGCAGTTTCGGCCTGACCTACTACGAGCAGTACTTC. V usage is TRBV28 and J usage is TRBJ2-7, with no clear D. V was trimmed by 3 bases and J by 3 bases, leaving 12 bases between them. Looked up from germline, CDR1 is MDHEN and CDR2 is SYDVKM. The CDR3 contains 14 residues.